This TCR beta chain was sequenced during a study of T-cell memory formation after mild COVID-19. Study information: TCR clusters largely stayed donor specific. General study findings and limits: Second-wave clones reaching peak frequency on day 37 lacked confirmed SARS-CoV-2 specificity. Cross-reactive memory apparently joined, as some responding clones appeared in pre-infection memory.

Using its own MiXCR run on the 5' RACE reads, TCRdb lists one record per CDR3 protein. The table lists approximately 560,000 distinct CDR3 sequences, around a sixth of them singletons. Germline V gives CDR1 KGHSH, CDR2 LQKENI. The V gene lost 1 base and the J gene lost 7 bases, with 5 bases spanning the gap. The CDR3 contains 12 residues. As regards this clonotype: Its antigen is unidentified.

The chain is built from TRBV18 and TRBJ2-1; no clear D gene. Input material: PBMCs or a T cell subset sorted from them (not recorded which). The receptor's source is an adult woman who had mild COVID-19 (a few samples of this study predate the infection). Cell type and time point are not known. The CDR3 here is CASSPQWNEQFF. The CDR3 coding sequence is TGTGCCAGCTCACCACAGTGGAATGAGCAGTTCTTC.